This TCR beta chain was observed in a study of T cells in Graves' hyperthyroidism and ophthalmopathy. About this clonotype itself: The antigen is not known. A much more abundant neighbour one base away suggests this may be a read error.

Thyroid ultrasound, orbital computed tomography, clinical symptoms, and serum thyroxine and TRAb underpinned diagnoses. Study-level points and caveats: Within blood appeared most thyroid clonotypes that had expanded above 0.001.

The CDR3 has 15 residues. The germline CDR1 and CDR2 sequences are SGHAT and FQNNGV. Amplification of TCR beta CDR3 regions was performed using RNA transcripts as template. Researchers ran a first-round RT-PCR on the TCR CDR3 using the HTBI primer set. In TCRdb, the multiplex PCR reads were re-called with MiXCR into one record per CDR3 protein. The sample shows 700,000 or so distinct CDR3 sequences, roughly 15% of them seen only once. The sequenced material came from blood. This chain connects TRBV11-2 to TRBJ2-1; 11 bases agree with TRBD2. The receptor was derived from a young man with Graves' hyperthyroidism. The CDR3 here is CAGSLETSGINEQFF. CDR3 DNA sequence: TGTGCCGGCAGCTTAGAGACTAGCGGGATAAATGAGCAGTTCTTC.